This T cell receptor (beta chain) was sequenced in a study of beta chain features in type 1 diabetes. This CDR3 comprises 14 residues. V was clipped by 4 bases and J by 3 bases; unmatched bases: 4. CDR1 and CDR2 from the germline V gene are SEHNR and FQNEAQ (reference sequence). In its sample, this clone was seen a few times. Its antigen remains unidentified. All of the isolated RNA was reverse transcribed, so expressed TCRB transcripts were sequenced. Here immunoSEQ multiplex PCR was the method, and the copy in TCRdb shows in-frame clones only, minus some. The sample lists about 270,000 clones; about 13% were seen once. Broader study findings: Shorter TCRB CDR3s, moderately but significantly so, were found in Type 1 diabetes patients in all four CD4+ subsets.

The sample comprised naive CD4+ T cells from blood. The rearrangement links TRBV7-9 to TRBJ1-1, with 8 positions matching TRBD1. This receptor was identified in a young man with type 1 diabetes. CDR3 region: CASSWGQADTEAFF. The DNA for the CDR3 is TGTGCCAGCAGCTGGGGACAGGCTGACACTGAAGCTTTCTTT.